The T cell receptor (beta chain) under discussion was sequenced for a study of T cell responses to AZD1222 COVID-19 vaccine. The table came from immunoSEQ multiplex PCR; TCRdb's copy has only in-frame clones and leaves some out. The table has under 200,000 clones, almost 95% seen once. The material sequenced was peripheral blood, taken on day 0 of AZD1222 vaccination. The sequence was collected from an adult in good health.

The CDR3 region is CASSKRRTEESPLHF. For the CDR3, the DNA is TGTGCCAGCAGCAAACGACGGACAGAAGAATCACCCCTCCACTTT. The rearrangement links TRBV7-9 to TRBJ1-6; TRBD1 might be the D (6 bases). V was pared by 5 bases and J by 10 bases, with 18 bases between. The CDR3 spans 15 residues. CDR1 is SEHNR and CDR2 is FQNEAQ in the germline V gene (reference sequence).